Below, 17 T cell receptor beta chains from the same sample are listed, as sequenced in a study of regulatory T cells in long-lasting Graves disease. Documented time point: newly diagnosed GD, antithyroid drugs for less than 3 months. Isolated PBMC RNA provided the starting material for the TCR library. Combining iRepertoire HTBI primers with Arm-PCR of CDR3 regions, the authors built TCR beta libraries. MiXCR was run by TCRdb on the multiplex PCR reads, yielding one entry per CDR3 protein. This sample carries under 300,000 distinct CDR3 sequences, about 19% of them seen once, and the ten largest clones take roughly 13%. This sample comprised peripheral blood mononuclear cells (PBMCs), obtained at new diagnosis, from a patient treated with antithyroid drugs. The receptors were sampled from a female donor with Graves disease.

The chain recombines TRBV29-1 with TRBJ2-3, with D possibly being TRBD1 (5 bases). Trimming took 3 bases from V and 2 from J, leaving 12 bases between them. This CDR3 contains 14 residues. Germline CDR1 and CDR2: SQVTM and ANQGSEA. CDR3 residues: CSVDPSGNTDTQYF. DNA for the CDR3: TGCAGCGTTGACCCCTCAGGGAACACAGATACGCAGTATTTT.

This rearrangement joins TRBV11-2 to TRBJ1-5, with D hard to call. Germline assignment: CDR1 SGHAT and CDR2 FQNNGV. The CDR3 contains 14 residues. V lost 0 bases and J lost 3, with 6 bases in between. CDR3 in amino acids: CASSLESSNQPQHF. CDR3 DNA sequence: TGTGCCAGCAGCTTAGAATCGTCCAATCAGCCCCAGCATTTT.

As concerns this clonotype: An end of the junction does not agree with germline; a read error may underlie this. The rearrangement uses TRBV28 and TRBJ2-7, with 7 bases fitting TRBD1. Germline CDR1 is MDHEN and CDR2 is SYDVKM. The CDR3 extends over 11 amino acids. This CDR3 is CASSNRDRWDF. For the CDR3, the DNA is TGTGCCAGCAGCAACCGGGACAGATGGGACTTC. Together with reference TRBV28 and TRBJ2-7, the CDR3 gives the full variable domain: DVKVTQSSRYLVKRTGEKVFLECVQDMDHENMFWYRQDPGLGLRLIYFSYDVKMKEKGDIPEGYSVSREKKERFSLILESASTNQTSMYLCASSNRDRWDFGPGTRLTVT.

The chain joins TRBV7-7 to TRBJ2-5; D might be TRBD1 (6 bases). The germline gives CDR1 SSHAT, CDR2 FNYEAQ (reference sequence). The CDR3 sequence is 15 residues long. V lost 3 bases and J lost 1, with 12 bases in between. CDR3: CASSLGLGAQETQYF. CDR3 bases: TGTGCCAGCAGCTTGGGGTTGGGGGCCCAAGAGACCCAGTACTTC.

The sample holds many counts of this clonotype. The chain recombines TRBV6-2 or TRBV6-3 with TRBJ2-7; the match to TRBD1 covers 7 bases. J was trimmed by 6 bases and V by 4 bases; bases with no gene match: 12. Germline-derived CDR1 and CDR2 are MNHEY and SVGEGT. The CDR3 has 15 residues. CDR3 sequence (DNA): TGTGCCAGCAGTTTCAGCGGTCAGGGGGAAACCGAGCAGTACTTC. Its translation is CASSFSGQGETEQYF.

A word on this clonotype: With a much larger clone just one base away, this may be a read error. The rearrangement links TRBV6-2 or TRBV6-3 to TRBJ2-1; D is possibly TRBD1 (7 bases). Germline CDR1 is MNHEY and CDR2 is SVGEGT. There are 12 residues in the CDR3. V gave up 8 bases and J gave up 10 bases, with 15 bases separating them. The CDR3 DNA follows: TGTGCCAGCCGGCAGGGGGGCAACGAGCAGTTCTTC. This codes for CASRQGGNEQFF.

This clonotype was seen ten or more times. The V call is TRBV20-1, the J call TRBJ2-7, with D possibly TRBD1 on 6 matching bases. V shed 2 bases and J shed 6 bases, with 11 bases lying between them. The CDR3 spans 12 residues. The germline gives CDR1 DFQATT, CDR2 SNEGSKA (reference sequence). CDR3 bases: TGCAGTGCTAGACAAACAGGGCCCGAGCAGTACTTC. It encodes CSARQTGPEQYF.

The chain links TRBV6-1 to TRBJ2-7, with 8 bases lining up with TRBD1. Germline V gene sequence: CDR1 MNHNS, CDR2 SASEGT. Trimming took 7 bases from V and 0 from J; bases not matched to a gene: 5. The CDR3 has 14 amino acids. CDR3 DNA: TGTGCCAGCAATAGGGACAGGAGCTCCTACGAGCAGTACTTC. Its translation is CASNRDRSSYEQYF.

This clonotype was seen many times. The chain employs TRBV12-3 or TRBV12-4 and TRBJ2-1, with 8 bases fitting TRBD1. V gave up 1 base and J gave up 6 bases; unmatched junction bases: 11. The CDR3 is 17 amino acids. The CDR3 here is CASSLDPGTGSSNEQFF. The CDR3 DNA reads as TGTGCCAGCAGTTTAGACCCCGGGACAGGTTCGTCCAATGAGCAGTTCTTC.

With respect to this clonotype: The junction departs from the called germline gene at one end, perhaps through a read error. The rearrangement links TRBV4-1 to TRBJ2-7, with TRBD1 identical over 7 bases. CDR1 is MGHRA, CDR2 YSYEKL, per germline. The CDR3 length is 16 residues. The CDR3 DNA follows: TGTGCCAGCAGCCAAGAGAGAAGACAGGGATACTACGAGCAGTACTTC. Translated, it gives CASSQERRQGYYEQYF.

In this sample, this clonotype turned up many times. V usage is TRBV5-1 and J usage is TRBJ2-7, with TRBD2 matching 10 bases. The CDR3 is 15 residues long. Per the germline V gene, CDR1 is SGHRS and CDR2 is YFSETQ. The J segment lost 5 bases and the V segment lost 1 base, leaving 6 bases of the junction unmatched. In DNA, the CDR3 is TGCGCCAGCAGCTTGACTAGCGGGATAGGTCACGAGCAGTACTTC. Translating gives CASSLTSGIGHEQYF.

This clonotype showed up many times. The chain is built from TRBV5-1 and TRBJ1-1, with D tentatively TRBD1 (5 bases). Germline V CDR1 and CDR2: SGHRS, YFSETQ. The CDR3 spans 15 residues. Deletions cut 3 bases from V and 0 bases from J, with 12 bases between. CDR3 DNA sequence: TGCGCCAGCAGCTCCAAGGGGTCGATGAACACTGAAGCTTTCTTT. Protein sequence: CASSSKGSMNTEAFF.

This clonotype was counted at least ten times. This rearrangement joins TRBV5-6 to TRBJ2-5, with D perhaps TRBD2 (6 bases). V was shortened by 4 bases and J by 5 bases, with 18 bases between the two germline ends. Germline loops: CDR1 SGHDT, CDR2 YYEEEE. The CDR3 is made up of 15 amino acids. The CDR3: CASSDRSVGGETQYF. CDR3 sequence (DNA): TGTGCCAGCAGCGACCGAAGCGTCGGAGGGGAGACCCAGTACTTC. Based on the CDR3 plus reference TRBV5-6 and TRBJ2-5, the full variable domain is DAGVTQSPTHLIKTRGQQVTLRCSPKSGHDTVSWYQQALGQGPQFIFQYYEEEERQRGNFPDRFSGHQFPNYSSELNVNALLLGDSALYLCASSDRSVGGETQYFGPGTRLLVL.

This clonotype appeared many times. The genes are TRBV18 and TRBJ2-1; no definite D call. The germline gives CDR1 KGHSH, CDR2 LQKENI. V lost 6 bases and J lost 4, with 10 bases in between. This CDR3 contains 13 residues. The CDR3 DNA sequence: TGTGCCAGCTCCCTCAGTTGGTACAATGAGCAGTTCTTC. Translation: CASSLSWYNEQFF.

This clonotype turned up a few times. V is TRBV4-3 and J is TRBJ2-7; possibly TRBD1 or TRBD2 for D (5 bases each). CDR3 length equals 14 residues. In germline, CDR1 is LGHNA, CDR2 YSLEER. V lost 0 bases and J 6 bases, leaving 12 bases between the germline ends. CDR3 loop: CASSQEAGTGEQYF. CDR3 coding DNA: TGCGCCAGCAGCCAAGAGGCCGGGACGGGCGAGCAGTACTTC.

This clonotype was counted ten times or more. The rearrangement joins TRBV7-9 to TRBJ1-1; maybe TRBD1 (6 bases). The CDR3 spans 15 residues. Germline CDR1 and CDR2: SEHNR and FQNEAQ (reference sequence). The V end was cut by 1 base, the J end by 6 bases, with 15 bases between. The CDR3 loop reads CASSLEGQPRSEAFF. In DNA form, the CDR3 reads TGTGCCAGCAGCTTAGAAGGACAGCCTCGGTCTGAAGCTTTCTTT.

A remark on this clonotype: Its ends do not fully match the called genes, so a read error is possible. This CDR3 reads CASNRGRKEAQYF. The CDR3 nucleotides read TGTGCCAGTAATAGGGGCAGAAAAGAGGCCCAGTACTTC. The chain employs TRBV6-1 and TRBJ2-5; possible D gene TRBD1, 5 bases. Germline CDR1 MNHNS, CDR2 SASEGT. The CDR3 spans 13 residues.